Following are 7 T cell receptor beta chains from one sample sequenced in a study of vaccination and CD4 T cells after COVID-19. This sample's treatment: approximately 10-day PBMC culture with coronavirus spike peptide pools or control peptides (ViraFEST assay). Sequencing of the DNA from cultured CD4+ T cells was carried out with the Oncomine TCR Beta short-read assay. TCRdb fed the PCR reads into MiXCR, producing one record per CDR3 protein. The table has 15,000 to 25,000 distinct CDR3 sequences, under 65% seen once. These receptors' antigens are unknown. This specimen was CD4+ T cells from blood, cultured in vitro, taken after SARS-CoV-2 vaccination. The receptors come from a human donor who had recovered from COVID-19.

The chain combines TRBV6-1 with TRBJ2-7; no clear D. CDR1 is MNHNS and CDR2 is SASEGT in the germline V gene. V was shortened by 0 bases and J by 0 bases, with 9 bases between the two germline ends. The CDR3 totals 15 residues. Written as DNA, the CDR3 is TGTGCCAGCAGTGAAGCCCCGACATCCTCCTACGAGCAGTACTTC. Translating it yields CASSEAPTSSYEQYF.

This CDR3 reads CATARVPAPLSYNEQFF. CDR3 nucleotide sequence: TGTGCCACCGCCCGGGTTCCAGCCCCGCTCTCCTACAATGAGCAGTTCTTC. V usage is TRBV21-1 and J usage is TRBJ2-1; the table's D gene call, TRBD1, was not cross checked with the DNA. TRBV21-1 is annotated as a pseudogene. The CDR3 covers 17 residues.

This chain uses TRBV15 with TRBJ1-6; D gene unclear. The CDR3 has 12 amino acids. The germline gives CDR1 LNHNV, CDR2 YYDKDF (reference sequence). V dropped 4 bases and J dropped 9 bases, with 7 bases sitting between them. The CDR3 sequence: CATSIHRSPLHF. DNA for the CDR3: TGTGCCACCAGCATTCATCGTTCACCCCTCCACTTT.

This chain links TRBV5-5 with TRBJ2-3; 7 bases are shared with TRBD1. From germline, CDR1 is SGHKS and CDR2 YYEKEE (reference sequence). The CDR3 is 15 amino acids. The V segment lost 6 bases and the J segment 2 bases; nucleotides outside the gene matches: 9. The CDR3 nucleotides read TGTGCCAGCACCCCAACAGGGGCCGACACAGATACGCAGTATTTT. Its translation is CASTPTGADTDTQYF. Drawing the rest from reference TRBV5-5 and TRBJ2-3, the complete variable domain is DAGVTQSPTHLIKTRGQQVTLRCSPISGHKSVSWYQQVLGQGPQFIFQYYEKEERGRGNFPDRFSARQFPNYSSELNVNALLLGDSALYLCASTPTGADTDTQYFGPGTRLTVL.

CDR3 nucleotides: TGTGCCATCAGCGAACCAGGGGGTCGTCAGCCCCAGCATTTT. Amino acid sequence: CAISEPGGRQPQHF. The chain carries TRBV10-3 and TRBJ1-5, with 7 bases matching TRBD1. The length of the CDR3 is 14 residues. V lost 6 bases and J lost 6; bases outside the gene matches: 8. Germline assignment: CDR1 ENHRY and CDR2 SYGVKD.

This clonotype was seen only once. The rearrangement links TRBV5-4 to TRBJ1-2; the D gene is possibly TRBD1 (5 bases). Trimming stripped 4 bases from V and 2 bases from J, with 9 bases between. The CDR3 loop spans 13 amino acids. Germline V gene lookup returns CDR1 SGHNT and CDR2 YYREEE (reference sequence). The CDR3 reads CASSAGHNYGYTF. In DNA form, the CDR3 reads TGTGCCAGCAGCGCAGGGCACAACTATGGCTACACCTTC.

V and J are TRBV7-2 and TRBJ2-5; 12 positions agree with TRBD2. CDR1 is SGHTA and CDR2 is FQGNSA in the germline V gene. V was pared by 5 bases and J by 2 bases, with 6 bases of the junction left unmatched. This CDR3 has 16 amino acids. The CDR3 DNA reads TGTGCCAGCAGCGTGGCTAGCGGGGGGGTTCAAGAGACCCAGTACTTC. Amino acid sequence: CASSVASGGVQETQYF.